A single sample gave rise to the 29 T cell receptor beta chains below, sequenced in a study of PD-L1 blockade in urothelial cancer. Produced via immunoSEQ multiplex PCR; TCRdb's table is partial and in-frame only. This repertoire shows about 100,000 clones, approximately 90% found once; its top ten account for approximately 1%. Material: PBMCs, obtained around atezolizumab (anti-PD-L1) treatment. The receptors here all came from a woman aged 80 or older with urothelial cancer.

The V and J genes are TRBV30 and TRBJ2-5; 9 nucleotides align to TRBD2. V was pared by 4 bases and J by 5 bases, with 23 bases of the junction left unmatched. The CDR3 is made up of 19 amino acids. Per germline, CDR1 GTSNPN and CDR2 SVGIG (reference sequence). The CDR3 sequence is CAWISLGGRASGSRETQYF. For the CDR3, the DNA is TGTGCCTGGATATCACTTGGCGGGAGGGCCTCCGGATCTCGGGAGACCCAGTACTTC.

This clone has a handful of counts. This chain's CDR3 is CASSELQGNQPQHF. In DNA form, the CDR3 reads TGTGCCAGCAGTGAATTGCAGGGGAATCAGCCCCAGCATTTT. The chain links TRBV2 to TRBJ1-5, with D possibly being TRBD1 (6 bases). This CDR3 is built from 14 residues. The V gene lost 2 bases and the J gene lost 4 bases, with 9 bases spanning the gap. Germline loops: CDR1 SNHLY, CDR2 FYNNEI.

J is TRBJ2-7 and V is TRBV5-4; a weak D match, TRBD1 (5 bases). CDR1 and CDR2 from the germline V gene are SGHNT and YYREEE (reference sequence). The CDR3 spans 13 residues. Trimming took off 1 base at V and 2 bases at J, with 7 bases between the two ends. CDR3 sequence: CASSLSDTYEQYF. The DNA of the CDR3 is TGTGCCAGCAGCTTGTCGGACACCTACGAGCAGTACTTC.

CDR3 sequence reads: CASSVARGPDTQYF. In DNA, the CDR3 is TGTGCCAGCAGCGTAGCCAGGGGCCCAGATACGCAGTATTTT. J is TRBJ2-3 and V is TRBV9, with D possibly being TRBD1 (6 bases). This CDR3 region has 14 residues. The V and J ends lost 0 bases and 4 bases respectively, with 9 bases between them. Germline CDR1 is SGDLS and CDR2 is YYNGEE.

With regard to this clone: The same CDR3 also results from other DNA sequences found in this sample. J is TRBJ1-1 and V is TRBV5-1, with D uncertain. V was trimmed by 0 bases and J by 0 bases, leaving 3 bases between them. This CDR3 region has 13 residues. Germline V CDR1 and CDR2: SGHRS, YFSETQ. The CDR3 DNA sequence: TGCGCCAGCAGCTTGGCGGTGAACACTGAAGCTTTCTTT. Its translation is CASSLAVNTEAFF.

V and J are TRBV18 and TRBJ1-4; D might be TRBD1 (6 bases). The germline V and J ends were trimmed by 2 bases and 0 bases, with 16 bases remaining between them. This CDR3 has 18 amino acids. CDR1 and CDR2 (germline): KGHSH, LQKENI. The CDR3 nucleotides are TGTGCCAGCTCACCATCCTCCGGGGGGGCCGCAACTAATGAAAAACTGTTTTTT. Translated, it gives CASSPSSGGAATNEKLFF.

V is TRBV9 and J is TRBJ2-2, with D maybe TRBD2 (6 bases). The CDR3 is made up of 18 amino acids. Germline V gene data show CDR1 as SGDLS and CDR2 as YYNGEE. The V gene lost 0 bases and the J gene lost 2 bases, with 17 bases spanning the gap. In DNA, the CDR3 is TGTGCCAGCAGCGTAGGCGGTCGGGGACTCCTTAACACCGGGGAGCTGTTTTTT. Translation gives CASSVGGRGLLNTGELFF.

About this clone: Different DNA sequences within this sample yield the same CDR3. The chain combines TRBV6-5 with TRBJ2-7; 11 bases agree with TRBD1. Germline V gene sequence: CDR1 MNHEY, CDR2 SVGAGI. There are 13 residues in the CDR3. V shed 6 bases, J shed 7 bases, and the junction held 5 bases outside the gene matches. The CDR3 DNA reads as TGTGCCAGCAGGGGACAGGGGGTGTATGAGCAGTACTTC. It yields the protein CASRGQGVYEQYF.

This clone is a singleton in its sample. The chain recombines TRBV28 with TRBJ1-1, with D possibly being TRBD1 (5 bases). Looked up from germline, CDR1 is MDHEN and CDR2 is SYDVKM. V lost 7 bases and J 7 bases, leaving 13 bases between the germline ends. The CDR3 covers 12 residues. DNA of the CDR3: TGTGCCAGCACCAAGGGGATTGGTGAAGCTTTCTTT. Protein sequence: CASTKGIGEAFF. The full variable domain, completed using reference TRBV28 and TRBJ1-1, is DVKVTQSSRYLVKRTGEKVFLECVQDMDHENMFWYRQDPGLGLRLIYFSYDVKMKEKGDIPEGYSVSREKKERFSLILESASTNQTSMYLCASTKGIGEAFFGQGTRLTVV.

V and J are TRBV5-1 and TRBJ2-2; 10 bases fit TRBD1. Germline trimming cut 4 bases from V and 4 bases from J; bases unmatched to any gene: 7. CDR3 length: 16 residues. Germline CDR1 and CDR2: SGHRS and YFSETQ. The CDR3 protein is CASSRGQGVATGELFF. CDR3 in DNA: TGCGCCAGCAGCCGTGGACAGGGGGTGGCCACCGGGGAGCTGTTTTTT.

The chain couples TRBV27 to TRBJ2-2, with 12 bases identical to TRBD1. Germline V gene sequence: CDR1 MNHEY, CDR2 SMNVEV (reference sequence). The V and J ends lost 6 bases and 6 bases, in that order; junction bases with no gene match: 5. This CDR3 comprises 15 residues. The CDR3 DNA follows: TGTGCCAGCAGCCCCGGGACAGGGGGCTCCGGGGAGCTGTTTTTT. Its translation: CASSPGTGGSGELFF.

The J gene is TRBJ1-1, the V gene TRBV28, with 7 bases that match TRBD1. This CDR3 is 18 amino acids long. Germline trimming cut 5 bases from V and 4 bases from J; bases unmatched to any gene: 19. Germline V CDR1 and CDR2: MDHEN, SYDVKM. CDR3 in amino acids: CASSTLKDREVRRTEAFF. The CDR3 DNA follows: TGTGCCAGCAGTACCCTAAAAGACAGGGAGGTTAGACGCACTGAAGCTTTCTTT.

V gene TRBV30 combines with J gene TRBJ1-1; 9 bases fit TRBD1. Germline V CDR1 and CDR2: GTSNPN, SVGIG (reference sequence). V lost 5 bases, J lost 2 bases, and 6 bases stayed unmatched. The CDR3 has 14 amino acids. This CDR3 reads CAWDKTGGNTEAFF. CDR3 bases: TGTGCCTGGGATAAGACAGGGGGTAACACTGAAGCTTTCTTT. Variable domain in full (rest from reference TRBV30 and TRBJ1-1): SQTIHQWPATLVQPVGSPLSLECTVEGTSNPNLYWYRQAAGRGLQLLFYSVGIGQISSEVPQNLSASRPQDRQFILSSKKLLLSDSGFYLCAWDKTGGNTEAFFGQGTRLTVV.

CDR3 DNA: TGCGCCAGCTGGACTGGCAATCAGCCCCAGCATTTT. Its translation is CASWTGNQPQHF. This chain uses TRBV10-2 with TRBJ1-5; D unclear. The V end lost 8 bases, the J end lost 2 bases, and 7 bases lay between the germline ends. Germline V CDR1 and CDR2: WSHSY, SAAADI. The CDR3 extends over 12 amino acids.

This chain's CDR3 is CASSPRQAGGPRGETQYF. The CDR3 nucleotides read TGTGCCAGCAGCCCCCGTCAAGCGGGAGGGCCCCGTGGGGAGACCCAGTACTTC. The V and J genes are TRBV9 and TRBJ2-5; 10 nucleotides line up with TRBD2. Germline V CDR1 and CDR2: SGDLS, YYNGEE. This CDR3 contains 18 residues. With 4 bases clipped from V and 5 bases from J, the junction kept 17 bases outside the gene matches. The whole variable domain, remainder taken from reference TRBV9 and TRBJ2-5, is DSGVTQTPKHLITATGQRVTLRCSPRSGDLSVYWYQQSLDQGLQFLIQYYNGEERAKGNILERFSAQQFPDLHSELNLSSLELGDSALYFCASSPRQAGGPRGETQYFGPGTRLLVL.

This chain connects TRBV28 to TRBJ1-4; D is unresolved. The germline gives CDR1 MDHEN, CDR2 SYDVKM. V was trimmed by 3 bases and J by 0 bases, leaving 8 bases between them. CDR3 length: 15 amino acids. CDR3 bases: TGTGCCAGCAGTTTGAGCCTTGCAACTAATGAAAAACTGTTTTTT. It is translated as CASSLSLATNEKLFF.

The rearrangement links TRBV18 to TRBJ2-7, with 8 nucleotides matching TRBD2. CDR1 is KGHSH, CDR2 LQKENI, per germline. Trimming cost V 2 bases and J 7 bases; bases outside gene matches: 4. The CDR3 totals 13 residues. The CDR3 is CASSPSGGWEQYF. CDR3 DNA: TGTGCCAGCTCACCAAGCGGGGGCTGGGAGCAGTACTTC.

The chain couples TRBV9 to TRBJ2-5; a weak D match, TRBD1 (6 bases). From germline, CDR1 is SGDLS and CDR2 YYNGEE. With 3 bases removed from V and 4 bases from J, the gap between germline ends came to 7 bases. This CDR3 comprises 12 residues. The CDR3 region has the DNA TGTGCCAGCAGCGCCAGGGGAGAGACCCAGTACTTC. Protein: CASSARGETQYF.

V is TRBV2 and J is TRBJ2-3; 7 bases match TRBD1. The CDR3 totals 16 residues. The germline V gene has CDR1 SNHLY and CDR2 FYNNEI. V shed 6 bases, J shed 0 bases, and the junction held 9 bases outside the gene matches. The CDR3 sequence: CASRVQTGISTDTQYF. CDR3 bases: TGTGCCAGCAGGGTCCAGACAGGGATTAGCACAGATACGCAGTATTTT.

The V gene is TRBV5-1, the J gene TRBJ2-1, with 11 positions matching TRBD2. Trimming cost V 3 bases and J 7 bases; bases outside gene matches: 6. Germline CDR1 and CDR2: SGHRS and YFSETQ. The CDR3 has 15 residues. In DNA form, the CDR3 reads TGCGCCAGCAGCTACGGGACTAGCGGTCCTAATGAGCAGTTCTTC. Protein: CASSYGTSGPNEQFF.

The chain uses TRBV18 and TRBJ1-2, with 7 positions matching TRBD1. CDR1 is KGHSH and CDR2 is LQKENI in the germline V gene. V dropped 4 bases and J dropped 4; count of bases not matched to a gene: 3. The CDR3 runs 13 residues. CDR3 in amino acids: CASSLDRVYGYTF. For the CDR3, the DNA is TGTGCCAGCTCACTAGACAGGGTCTATGGCTACACCTTC.

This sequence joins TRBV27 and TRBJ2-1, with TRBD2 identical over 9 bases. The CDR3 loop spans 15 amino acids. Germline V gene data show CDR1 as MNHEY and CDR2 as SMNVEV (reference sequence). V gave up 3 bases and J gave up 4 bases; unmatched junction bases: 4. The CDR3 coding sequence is TGTGCCAGCAGTTTGGGACTAGCAGTTTACAATGAGCAGTTCTTC. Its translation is CASSLGLAVYNEQFF.

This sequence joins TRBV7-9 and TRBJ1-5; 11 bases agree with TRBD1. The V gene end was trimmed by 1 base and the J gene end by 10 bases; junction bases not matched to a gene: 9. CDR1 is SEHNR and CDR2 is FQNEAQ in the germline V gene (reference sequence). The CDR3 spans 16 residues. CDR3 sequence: CASSLGPGTGGGPQHF. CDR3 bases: TGTGCCAGCAGCTTAGGACCCGGGACAGGGGGAGGTCCCCAGCATTTT.

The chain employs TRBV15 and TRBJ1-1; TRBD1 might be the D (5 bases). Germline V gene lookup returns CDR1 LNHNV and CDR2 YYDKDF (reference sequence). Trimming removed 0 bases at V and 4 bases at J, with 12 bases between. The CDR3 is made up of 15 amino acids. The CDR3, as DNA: TGTGCCACCAGCAGAGATAAAGGGGAAATCACTGAAGCTTTCTTT. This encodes CATSRDKGEITEAFF.

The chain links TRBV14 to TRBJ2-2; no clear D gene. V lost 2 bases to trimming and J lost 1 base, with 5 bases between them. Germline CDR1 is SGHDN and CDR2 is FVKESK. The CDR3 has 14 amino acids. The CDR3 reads CASSQLQNTGELFF. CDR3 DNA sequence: TGTGCCAGCAGCCAATTACAGAACACCGGGGAGCTGTTTTTT.

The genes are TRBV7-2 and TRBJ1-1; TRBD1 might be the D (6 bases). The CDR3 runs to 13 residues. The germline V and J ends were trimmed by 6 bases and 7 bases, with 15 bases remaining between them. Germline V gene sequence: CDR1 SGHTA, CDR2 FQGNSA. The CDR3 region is CASSFTQGFEAFF. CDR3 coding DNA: TGTGCCAGCAGTTTTACGCAGGGGTTTGAAGCTTTCTTT.

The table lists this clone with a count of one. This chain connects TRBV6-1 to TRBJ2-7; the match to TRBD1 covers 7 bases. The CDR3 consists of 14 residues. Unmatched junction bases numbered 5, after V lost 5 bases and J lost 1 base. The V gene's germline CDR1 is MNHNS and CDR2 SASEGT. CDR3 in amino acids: CASSPNRGSYEQYF. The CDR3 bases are TGTGCCAGCAGTCCGAACAGGGGATCCTACGAGCAGTACTTC.

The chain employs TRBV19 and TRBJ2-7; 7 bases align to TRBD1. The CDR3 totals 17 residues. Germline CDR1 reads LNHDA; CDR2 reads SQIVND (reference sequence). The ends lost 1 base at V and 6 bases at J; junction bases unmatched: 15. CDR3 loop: CASSIGAWTGTNREQYF. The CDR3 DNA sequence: TGTGCCAGTAGTATAGGGGCTTGGACAGGAACGAACCGCGAGCAGTACTTC. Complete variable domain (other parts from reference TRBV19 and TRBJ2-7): DGGITQSPKYLFRKEGQNVTLSCEQNLNHDAMYWYRQDPGQGLRLIYYSQIVNDFQKGDIAEGYSVSREKKESFPLTVTSAQKNPTAFYLCASSIGAWTGTNREQYFGPGTRLTVT.

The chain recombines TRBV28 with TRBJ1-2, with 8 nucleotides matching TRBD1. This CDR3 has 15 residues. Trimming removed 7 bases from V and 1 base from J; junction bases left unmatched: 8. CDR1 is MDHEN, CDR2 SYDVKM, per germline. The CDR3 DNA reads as TGTGCCAGCACCATTAATGGACAGGGTAACTATGGCTACACCTTC. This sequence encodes CASTINGQGNYGYTF.